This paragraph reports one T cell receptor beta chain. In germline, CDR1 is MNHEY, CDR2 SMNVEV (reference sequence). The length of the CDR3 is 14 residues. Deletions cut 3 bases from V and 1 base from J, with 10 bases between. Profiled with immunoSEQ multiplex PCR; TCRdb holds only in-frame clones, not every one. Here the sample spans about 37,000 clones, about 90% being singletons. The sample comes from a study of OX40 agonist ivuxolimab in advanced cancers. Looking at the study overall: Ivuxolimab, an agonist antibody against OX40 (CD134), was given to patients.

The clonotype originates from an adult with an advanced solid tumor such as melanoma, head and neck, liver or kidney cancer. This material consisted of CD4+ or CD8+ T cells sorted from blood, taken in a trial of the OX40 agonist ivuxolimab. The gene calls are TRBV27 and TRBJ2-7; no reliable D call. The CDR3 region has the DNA TGTGCCAGCAGTTTCCAGTCAGCATCCTACGAGCAGTACTTC. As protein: CASSFQSASYEQYF.